This T cell receptor (beta chain) appears in the sequencing data of a study of blood T cell repertoires in COVID-19. In the study overall: The study drew acute and convalescent COVID-19 samples from the United States, Italy and Spain.

CDR1 LNHDA and CDR2 SQIVND come from the germline V gene (reference sequence). V lost 3 bases, J lost 6 bases, and 12 bases lay in between. The CDR3 contains 15 residues. Authors' methods: Estimates of nucleated cell counts were drawn from the amplification of reference gene primers. Generated by immunoSEQ multiplex PCR, the TCRdb table keeps only in-frame clones and is missing some. V, J and clone size derive from that table, while D and trimming were established from the DNA sequence. The data show about 180,000 clones, with 75% to 90% seen just once and roughly 6% held by the top ten. The TCR comes from a man between 40 and 49 years old who had recovered from COVID-19. The chain has TRBV19 and TRBJ1-6; a weak D match, TRBD1 (6 bases). Sample: PBMCs or T cells enriched from blood (not recorded which). DNA of the CDR3: TGTGCCAGTAGTATGGGGACAAGGGGTAATTCACCCCTCCACTTT. Translation gives CASSMGTRGNSPLHF.